A single sample is the source of the 28 T cell receptor beta chains below, sequenced in a study of cytomegalovirus exposure and HLA in healthy donors. PCR was performed using 60 Vbeta and 13 Jbeta primers. The table came from immunoSEQ multiplex PCR; TCRdb's copy has only in-frame clones and leaves some out. Among 190,000 or so clones listed, about 80% were seen once. The source material was PBMCs. These TCRs come from a boy aged 5-17 years in good health and CMV-seronegative.

J is TRBJ1-2 and V is TRBV5-6, with 8 bases identical to TRBD1. Unmatched junction bases numbered 17, after V lost 3 bases and J lost 4 bases. This CDR3 contains 18 residues. CDR1 SGHDT and CDR2 YYEEEE come from the germline V gene. The CDR3 DNA is TGTGCCAGCAGCTCTCTCGGCCTGGACAGGGCACAATTCTATGGCTACACCTTC. It specifies CASSSLGLDRAQFYGYTF.

The rearrangement joins TRBV6-1 to TRBJ2-7; TRBD1 might be the D (5 bases). Between the trimmed V and J ends, which lost 6 bases and 7 bases, there was a span of 19 bases. Germline V CDR1 and CDR2: MNHNS, SASEGT. The CDR3 is made up of 14 amino acids. CDR3 bases: TGTGCCAGCAGCCGACAGAGGTCGGCTACTGAGCAGTACTTC. Its translation: CASSRQRSATEQYF.

The genes are TRBV18 and TRBJ2-2; D gene uncertain. The CDR3 has 17 residues. Trimming removed 2 bases from V and 0 bases from J, with 13 bases in between. Germline V gives CDR1 KGHSH, CDR2 LQKENI. In nucleotides, the CDR3 is TGTGCCAGCTCACCATCTGCTGAGGCTTCGAACACCGGGGAGCTGTTTTTT. As protein: CASSPSAEASNTGELFF.

J is TRBJ1-2 and V is TRBV14, with TRBD1 identical over 8 bases. The length of the CDR3 is 13 residues. J lost 7 bases, V lost 1 base, and 2 bases had no gene match. Germline V gene data show CDR1 as SGHDN and CDR2 as FVKESK. In nucleotides, the CDR3 is TGTGCCAGCAGCCAAGGACAGGGGCGTGGCTACACCTTC. Translation gives CASSQGQGRGYTF.

J is TRBJ1-1 and V is TRBV27; tentatively, D is TRBD1 (6 bases). From germline, CDR1 is MNHEY and CDR2 SMNVEV (reference sequence). Deletions cut 6 bases from V and 5 bases from J, with 13 bases between. This CDR3 comprises 13 residues. The CDR3 bases are TGTGCCAGCAGCTACAGGGTGGGGACTGAAGCTTTCTTT. Translation gives CASSYRVGTEAFF.

The genes are TRBV4-1 and TRBJ1-1, with a possible D match to TRBD1 (6 bases). This CDR3 has 17 amino acids. Trimming removed 1 base at V and 6 bases at J, with 21 bases between. From germline, CDR1 is MGHRA and CDR2 YSYEKL. The CDR3 DNA reads TGCGCCAGCAGCCAAGTTGTCCTCCTGGACAGTGAAGCTGAAGCTTTCTTT. This translates into CASSQVVLLDSEAEAFF.

This clone was observed at least ten times. The chain joins TRBV5-1 to TRBJ2-7, with TRBD2 matching 12 bases. V shed 3 bases, J shed 2 bases, and the junction held 6 bases outside the gene matches. CDR1 is SGHRS, CDR2 YFSETQ, per germline. This CDR3 has 16 residues. The CDR3: CASSWTSGATPYEQYF. In nucleotides, the CDR3 is TGCGCCAGCAGCTGGACTAGCGGGGCCACTCCCTACGAGCAGTACTTC.

This clone was counted only a few times. The J gene is TRBJ1-3, the V gene TRBV19; D gene unclear. Germline-derived CDR1 and CDR2 are LNHDA and SQIVND (reference sequence). The CDR3 extends over 12 amino acids. With 7 bases removed from V and 5 bases from J, the gap between germline ends came to 9 bases. The CDR3 DNA reads TGTGCCAGTATGAACGACAGAAACACCATATATTTT. Translated, it gives CASMNDRNTIYF.

The rearrangement joins TRBV27 to TRBJ1-3, with D perhaps matching TRBD1 (5 bases). The ends were cut back, 0 bases at V and 0 bases at J, with 12 bases in the middle. The V gene's germline CDR1 is MNHEY and CDR2 SMNVEV (reference sequence). This CDR3 spans 17 amino acids. The CDR3 spells CASSLSGRALSGNTIYF. The CDR3 DNA reads TGTGCCAGCAGTTTATCAGGCAGGGCGCTCTCTGGAAACACCATATATTTT.

J is TRBJ1-1 and V is TRBV4-1; D is perhaps TRBD1 (6 bases). V lost 1 base and J 1 base, leaving 19 bases between the germline ends. The germline V gene encodes CDR1 MGHRA and CDR2 YSYEKL. This CDR3 has 18 amino acids. The CDR3 reads CASSQGLMSGQKNTEAFF. The CDR3 DNA reads TGCGCCAGCAGCCAAGGATTGATGTCAGGACAGAAGAACACTGAAGCTTTCTTT.

The chain uses TRBV19 and TRBJ1-1; 8 positions agree with TRBD1. After removal of 4 bases from V and 6 bases from J, the junction contained 10 bases not matched to a gene. The germline gives CDR1 LNHDA, CDR2 SQIVND (reference sequence). This CDR3 is 15 amino acids long. The CDR3 loop is CASSSQDRAEPEAFF. DNA of the CDR3: TGTGCCAGTAGTAGCCAGGACAGGGCGGAACCTGAAGCTTTCTTT.

V is TRBV6-5 and J is TRBJ2-1; TRBD2 matches at 13 bases. J was trimmed by 10 bases and V by 6 bases; bases with no gene match: 9. From germline, CDR1 is MNHEY and CDR2 SVGAGI. This CDR3 has 15 residues. In DNA, the CDR3 is TGTGCCAGCAGCCGAACTAGCGGGGGGGCCGAAGAGCAGTTCTTC. The encoded protein is CASSRTSGGAEEQFF.

The CDR3 spells CASSERSLAEPTDTQYF. DNA for the CDR3: TGTGCCAGCAGTGAAAGAAGTCTGGCGGAACCCACAGATACGCAGTATTTT. The V and J genes are TRBV6-1 and TRBJ2-3; D gene ambiguous. The CDR3 runs 17 residues. Looked up from germline, CDR1 is MNHNS and CDR2 is SASEGT. The V and J ends lost 2 bases and 2 bases respectively, with 17 bases between them.

The V and J genes are TRBV5-1 and TRBJ1-2; D is undetermined. V lost 4 bases, J lost 0 bases, and 10 bases lay in between. The CDR3 is 14 amino acids. The germline CDR1 and CDR2 sequences are SGHRS and YFSETQ. The CDR3 nucleotides read TGCGCCAGCAGCCTTGACCTAGCTAACTATGGCTACACCTTC. Translation: CASSLDLANYGYTF.

The chain combines TRBV9 with TRBJ1-1; perhaps TRBD1 as D (6 bases). CDR3 length: 17 amino acids. The V end was cut by 3 bases, the J end by 0 bases, with 18 bases between. Germline V gene sequence: CDR1 SGDLS, CDR2 YYNGEE. CDR3 in amino acids: CASSDLDRQEMNTEAFF. In DNA, the CDR3 is TGTGCCAGCAGCGATCTCGACCGACAGGAAATGAACACTGAAGCTTTCTTT.

The chain carries TRBV7-6 and TRBJ1-1; D might be TRBD1 (6 bases). This CDR3 contains 13 residues. CDR1 is SGHVS and CDR2 is FNYEAQ in the germline V gene. V was shortened by 1 base and J by 5 bases, with 8 bases between the two germline ends. The chain's CDR3 is CASSLGTVTEAFF. CDR3 nucleotide sequence: TGTGCCAGCAGCTTAGGGACAGTAACTGAAGCTTTCTTT.

The chain uses TRBV10-2 and TRBJ1-1, with a tentative D call TRBD1 (5 bases). In germline, CDR1 is WSHSY, CDR2 SAAADI. The V gene lost 8 bases and the J gene lost 5 bases, with 21 bases spanning the gap. This CDR3 is 15 amino acids long. DNA for the CDR3: TGCGCCAGCGAAATCCCAGGGCTTGGGGGGACTGAAGCTTTCTTT. This encodes CASEIPGLGGTEAFF.

The genes are TRBV11-3 and TRBJ2-6; D perhaps matches TRBD1 (6 bases). The CDR3 has 18 residues. Germline CDR1 is SGHNT and CDR2 is YENEEA. V dropped 2 bases and J dropped 2 bases, with 16 bases sitting between them. This CDR3 reads CASSLLSGAGAGANVLTF. The CDR3 bases are TGTGCCAGCAGCTTACTTTCAGGGGCCGGGGCTGGGGCCAACGTCCTGACTTTC.

The CDR3 spells CASSLSSPGYQPQHF. As DNA, the CDR3 is TGTGCCAGCAGTTTGAGTTCCCCAGGCTATCAGCCCCAGCATTTT. The V call is TRBV27, the J call TRBJ1-5, with D unclear. The CDR3 loop spans 15 amino acids. The ends were cut back, 3 bases at V and 5 bases at J, with 14 bases in the middle. From germline, CDR1 is MNHEY and CDR2 SMNVEV (reference sequence).

This clone was found a few times. The chain combines TRBV19 with TRBJ2-7; D perhaps matches TRBD1 (8 bases). The CDR3 has 16 residues. The germline V gene has CDR1 LNHDA and CDR2 SQIVND (reference sequence). Trimming took 4 bases from V and 4 from J, leaving 20 bases between them. Written as DNA, the CDR3 is TGTGCCAGTAGTAGGGAAACAGGGGGGGTTTGGTACGAGCAGTACTTC. Protein: CASSRETGGVWYEQYF. The whole variable domain, filled in from reference TRBV19 and TRBJ2-7, reads DGGITQSPKYLFRKEGQNVTLSCEQNLNHDAMYWYRQDPGQGLRLIYYSQIVNDFQKGDIAEGYSVSREKKESFPLTVTSAQKNPTAFYLCASSRETGGVWYEQYFGPGTRLTVT.

The chain combines TRBV6-5 with TRBJ1-2; a possible D gene is TRBD1 (5 bases). Per the germline V gene, CDR1 is MNHEY and CDR2 is SVGAGI. The V end lost 9 bases, the J end lost 1 base, and 12 bases lay between the germline ends. The CDR3 has 13 residues. The CDR3 region is CASRDFYNYGYTF. In nucleotides, the CDR3 is TGTGCCAGTCGGGACTTTTATAACTATGGCTACACCTTC.

The gene calls are TRBV5-6 and TRBJ2-3; D might be TRBD1 (5 bases). The CDR3 runs to 16 residues. Looked up from germline, CDR1 is SGHDT and CDR2 is YYEEEE. V gave up 1 base and J gave up 0 bases, with 12 bases separating them. The CDR3 loop is CASSLPTGTSTDTQYF. The CDR3 DNA follows: TGTGCCAGCAGCTTGCCCACAGGCACTAGCACAGATACGCAGTATTTT.

The rearrangement links TRBV10-3 to TRBJ1-5; 8 bases align to TRBD1. This CDR3 region has 14 residues. The trim removed 5 bases at V and 4 bases at J, leaving 4 bases unmatched. Germline loops: CDR1 ENHRY, CDR2 SYGVKD. CDR3 DNA: TGTGCCATCAGTAGACAGGGGCTTAATCAGCCCCAGCATTTT. Translation: CAISRQGLNQPQHF.

The chain couples TRBV9 to TRBJ2-1; D might be TRBD1 (5 bases). Germline loops: CDR1 SGDLS, CDR2 YYNGEE. Trimming cost V 3 bases and J 0 bases, with 16 bases left between them. This CDR3 is built from 17 residues. The CDR3 is CASSATLGVSSYNEQFF. The CDR3 DNA sequence: TGTGCCAGCAGCGCCACTTTAGGGGTCAGCTCCTACAATGAGCAGTTCTTC.

V is TRBV7-6 and J is TRBJ1-5; perhaps TRBD1 as D (5 bases). V lost 1 base and J lost 1, with 17 bases in between. This CDR3 contains 18 residues. The germline gives CDR1 SGHVS, CDR2 FNYEAQ. CDR3 amino acids: CASSLGDWLQGSNQPQHF. DNA of the CDR3: TGTGCCAGCAGCTTAGGGGACTGGTTGCAGGGAAGCAATCAGCCCCAGCATTTT.

J is TRBJ2-5 and V is TRBV6-5; D gene uncertain. The J call may be faulty, since TRBJ2-7 better matches the DNA end. The length of the CDR3 is 15 residues. Per the germline V gene, CDR1 is MNHEY and CDR2 is SVGAGI. CDR3 region: CASSLSGFNSYEQYF. The CDR3 DNA reads as TGTGCCAGCAGTCTTTCAGGTTTTAACTCCTACGAGCAGTACTTC.

This clone has more than one count but fewer than ten. The chain is built from TRBV5-6 and TRBJ1-2; possibly TRBD1 for D (6 bases). Germline V gene lookup returns CDR1 SGHDT and CDR2 YYEEEE. CDR3 length: 15 amino acids. V lost 0 bases and J 8 bases, leaving 17 bases between the germline ends. Written as DNA, the CDR3 is TGTGCCAGCAGCTTGGCAGACAGGCCGGGGGGCGGCTACACCTTC. Its protein is CASSLADRPGGGYTF.

The V gene is TRBV19, the J gene TRBJ2-3, with D possibly matching TRBD1 (5 bases). The V gene lost 3 bases and the J gene lost 8 bases, with 15 bases spanning the gap. This CDR3 spans 14 amino acids. Germline V gene sequence: CDR1 LNHDA, CDR2 SQIVND (reference sequence). The CDR3 DNA is TGTGCCAGTAGTATGGGGCGGTTGCAAGGTACGCAGTATTTT. Translated, it gives CASSMGRLQGTQYF.